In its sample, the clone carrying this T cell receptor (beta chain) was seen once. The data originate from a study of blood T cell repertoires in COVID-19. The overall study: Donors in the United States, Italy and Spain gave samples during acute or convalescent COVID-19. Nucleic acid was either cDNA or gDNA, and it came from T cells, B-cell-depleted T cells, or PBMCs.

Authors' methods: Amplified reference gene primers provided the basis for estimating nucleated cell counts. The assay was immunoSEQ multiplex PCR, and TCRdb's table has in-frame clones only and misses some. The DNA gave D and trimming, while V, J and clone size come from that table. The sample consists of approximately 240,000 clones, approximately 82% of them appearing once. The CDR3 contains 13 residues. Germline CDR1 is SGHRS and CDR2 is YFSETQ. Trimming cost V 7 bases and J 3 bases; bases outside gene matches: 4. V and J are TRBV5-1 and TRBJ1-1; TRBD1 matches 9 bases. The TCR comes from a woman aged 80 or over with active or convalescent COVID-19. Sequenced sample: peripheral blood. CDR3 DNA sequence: TGCGCCAGCCGGTGGACAGGGGACACTGAAGCTTTCTTT. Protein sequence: CASRWTGDTEAFF.